Each of the 20 T cell receptor beta chains below was sequenced from the same sample in a study of PD-1 blockade in classical Hodgkin lymphoma. Some clones are missing from TCRdb's copy, which holds only in-frame ones; the method was immunoSEQ multiplex PCR. The sample consists of some 86,000 clones, 90% of them appearing once. Time point specified: cycle 4 day 1 (C4D1), after less than 7 weeks of nivolumab. Following autologous stem cell transplantation, relapse occurred in every patient, and exposure to brentuximab vedotin varied. Source: peripheral blood mononuclear cells (PBMCs), taken before the fourth cycle of nivolumab. The source of these receptors is a human donor with classical Hodgkin lymphoma.

The gene calls are TRBV6-1 and TRBJ1-6, with D possibly matching TRBD1 (6 bases). Germline CDR1 MNHNS, CDR2 SASEGT. Trimming stripped 5 bases from V and 8 bases from J, with 10 bases between. CDR3 length: 13 residues. CDR3 sequence (DNA): TGTGCCAGCAGTTTCCCAGGGGATTCACCCCTCCACTTT. Protein sequence: CASSFPGDSPLHF.

The V and J genes are TRBV6-5 and TRBJ2-7; D is unresolved. V was pared by 5 bases and J by 3 bases, with 8 bases between. The CDR3 has 12 residues. Germline V gives CDR1 MNHEY, CDR2 SVGAGI. CDR3 protein: CASSPAGYEQYF. For the CDR3, the DNA is TGTGCCAGCAGTCCCGCAGGCTACGAGCAGTACTTC.

The V call is TRBV30, the J call TRBJ1-6, with TRBD1 identical over 7 bases. CDR1 is GTSNPN and CDR2 is SVGIG in the germline V gene (reference sequence). V shed 4 bases and J 10 bases; nucleotides not matched to a gene: 7. CDR3 length: 13 residues. The CDR3 loop reads CAWMGAGGSPLHF. In DNA form, the CDR3 reads TGTGCCTGGATGGGGGCAGGGGGATCACCCCTCCACTTT.

This chain links TRBV19 with TRBJ2-7, with 15 bases fitting TRBD2. Germline trimming cut 9 bases from V and 12 bases from J; bases unmatched to any gene: 9. CDR1 is LNHDA, CDR2 SQIVND, per germline (reference sequence). The CDR3 has 13 residues. This CDR3 reads CASLGTSGGPVYF. The CDR3 DNA follows: TGTGCCAGCCTAGGGACTAGCGGGGGGCCCGTGTACTTC.

The gene calls are TRBV18 and TRBJ2-1; 7 nucleotides line up with TRBD1. Germline-derived CDR1 and CDR2 are KGHSH and LQKENI. V trimming: 5 bases; J trimming: 3 bases; junction bases outside the gene matches: 7. CDR3 size: 15 residues. CDR3 in amino acids: CASSFPQGVYNEQFF. The CDR3 coding sequence is TGTGCCAGCTCATTCCCCCAGGGGGTCTACAATGAGCAGTTCTTC.

The J gene is TRBJ2-2, the V gene TRBV6-5; TRBD2 matches 10 bases. Germline CDR1 MNHEY, CDR2 SVGAGI. The CDR3 runs to 16 residues. After removal of 4 bases from V and 6 bases from J, the junction contained 8 bases not matched to a gene. CDR3: CASSLLAGIEAGELFF. The CDR3, as DNA: TGTGCCAGCAGTTTACTAGCGGGGATAGAGGCCGGGGAGCTGTTTTTT.

The rearrangement joins TRBV5-1 to TRBJ1-1; 10 bases line up with TRBD1. CDR3 size: 15 residues. With V trimmed by 1 base and J by 13 bases, 13 bases remained unmatched. Per the germline V gene, CDR1 is SGHRS and CDR2 is YFSETQ. CDR3 DNA sequence: TGCGCCAGCAGCTTGACCCCCGGGACAGGGGTAATCGGTTTCTTT. Encoded protein: CASSLTPGTGVIGFF.

This chain connects TRBV14 to TRBJ2-1; D gene unclear. The CDR3 has 15 amino acids. With 1 base removed from V and 3 bases from J, the gap between germline ends came to 10 bases. Germline values: CDR1 SGHDN, CDR2 FVKESK. CDR3: CASSQARKIYNEQFF. The CDR3, as DNA: TGTGCCAGCAGCCAAGCTCGGAAAATCTACAATGAGCAGTTCTTC.

This chain connects TRBV9 to TRBJ2-3, with unresolved D. Germline CDR1 SGDLS, CDR2 YYNGEE. Trimming left V 3 bases short and J 5 bases short, with 7 bases between. CDR3 size: 12 residues. Here the CDR3 DNA reads TGTGCCAGCAGCGAGTTAGGAGATACGCAGTATTTT. Protein: CASSELGDTQYF.

This clone was found once. This chain links TRBV6-1 with TRBJ1-5; D uncertain. CDR3 length: 15 residues. Germline V gives CDR1 MNHNS, CDR2 SASEGT. The ends were cut back, 8 bases at V and 5 bases at J, with 19 bases in the middle. The CDR3 region is CASGERRGGDQPQHF. DNA for the CDR3: TGTGCCAGCGGGGAAAGACGGGGTGGGGATCAGCCCCAGCATTTT.

The chain has TRBV27 and TRBJ2-5; TRBD1 aligns across 9 bases. The V gene's germline CDR1 is MNHEY and CDR2 SMNVEV (reference sequence). The junction had 8 bases not matched to a gene; V was cut back by 4 bases and J by 5 bases. CDR3 length: 15 residues. The CDR3 region has the DNA TGTGCCAGCAGTTATCACAGGGGGCTTGGGGAGACCCAGTACTTC. Its translation: CASSYHRGLGETQYF.

This clone was seen a few times. The rearrangement joins TRBV19 to TRBJ2-2; D is unresolved. Trimming removed 5 bases from V and 8 bases from J, with 9 bases in between. Germline assignment: CDR1 LNHDA and CDR2 SQIVND (reference sequence). The CDR3 is 12 residues long. This CDR3 is CASSLLSGELFF. For the CDR3, the DNA is TGTGCCAGTAGTCTCCTCTCAGGGGAGCTGTTTTTT.

This clone was counted once. The rearrangement uses TRBV6-5 and TRBJ2-4; D may be TRBD2 (6 bases). This CDR3 contains 15 residues. Germline CDR1 is MNHEY and CDR2 is SVGAGI. The ends were cut back, 4 bases at V and 2 bases at J, with 12 bases in the middle. The CDR3 is CASSSTAGPKNIQYF. The CDR3 region has the DNA TGTGCCAGCAGTTCTACAGCGGGCCCCAAAAACATTCAGTACTTC.

V gene TRBV2 combines with J gene TRBJ1-4; D gene ambiguous. CDR3 size: 13 residues. Germline V gene data show CDR1 as SNHLY and CDR2 as FYNNEI. V was trimmed by 2 bases and J by 6 bases, leaving 7 bases between them. The CDR3: CASSESRDEKLFF. CDR3 in DNA: TGTGCCAGCAGTGAAAGCCGGGATGAAAAACTGTTTTTT. Full variable domain (remainder filled in from reference TRBV2 and TRBJ1-4): EPEVTQTPSHQVTQMGQEVILRCVPISNHLYFYWYRQILGQKVEFLVSFYNNEISEKSEIFDDQFSVERPDGSNFTLKIRSTKLEDSAMYFCASSESRDEKLFFGSGTQLSVL.

The chain combines TRBV6-6 with TRBJ2-7; TRBD1 matches 7 bases. The germline gives CDR1 MNHNY, CDR2 SVGAGI (reference sequence). The CDR3 extends over 14 amino acids. Trimming at V came to 8 bases and at J to 1 base, leaving 8 bases not matched to a gene. The DNA for the CDR3 is TGTGCCAGCCAACTCACGGGACAGTCCTACGAGCAGTACTTC. This sequence encodes CASQLTGQSYEQYF.

The gene calls are TRBV5-4 and TRBJ1-5; 8 nucleotides align to TRBD1. The CDR3 is made up of 16 amino acids. Germline V gene sequence: CDR1 SGHNT, CDR2 YYREEE (reference sequence). The trim removed 0 bases at V and 5 bases at J, leaving 7 bases unmatched. The CDR3 loop is CASSLDGQGGDQPQHF. The CDR3 DNA reads TGTGCCAGCAGCTTGGACGGACAGGGAGGAGATCAGCCCCAGCATTTT.

With regard to this clone: The identical CDR3 is also encoded by other nucleotide sequences in the sample. This chain uses TRBV28 with TRBJ2-7; D is ambiguous. Germline V gene lookup returns CDR1 MDHEN and CDR2 SYDVKM. V was shortened by 2 bases and J by 6 bases, with 11 bases between the two germline ends. This CDR3 comprises 13 residues. For the CDR3, the DNA is TGTGCCAGCAGTTTACCCTTCCAACTCGAGCAGTACTTC. It specifies CASSLPFQLEQYF.

This clone was seen just once. V is TRBV28 and J is TRBJ1-5; TRBD1 might be the D (5 bases). The CDR3 is 15 residues long. V was clipped by 3 bases and J by 1 base, with 10 bases between them. Germline V gives CDR1 MDHEN, CDR2 SYDVKM. The CDR3 region is CASSFWTKSNQPQHF. CDR3 sequence (DNA): TGTGCCAGCAGTTTCTGGACAAAGAGCAATCAGCCCCAGCATTTT.

V gene TRBV19 combines with J gene TRBJ2-1; D might be TRBD1 (6 bases). The CDR3 extends over 13 amino acids. Trimming took 10 bases from V and 2 from J, leaving 12 bases between them. Germline V CDR1 and CDR2: LNHDA, SQIVND (reference sequence). CDR3 bases: TGTGCCACCCGAAGGGGGACCTACAATGAGCAGTTCTTC. Amino acids: CATRRGTYNEQFF.

The chain carries TRBV28 and TRBJ1-4; D call uncertain. Between the trimmed V and J ends, which lost 3 bases and 3 bases, there was a span of 5 bases. Germline V lookup: CDR1 MDHEN, CDR2 SYDVKM. The CDR3 contains 13 residues. In DNA, the CDR3 is TGTGCCAGCAGTTTTCGGGCTAATGAAAAACTGTTTTTT. This encodes CASSFRANEKLFF. Combining the CDR3 with reference TRBV28 and TRBJ1-4 gives the whole variable domain DVKVTQSSRYLVKRTGEKVFLECVQDMDHENMFWYRQDPGLGLRLIYFSYDVKMKEKGDIPEGYSVSREKKERFSLILESASTNQTSMYLCASSFRANEKLFFGSGTQLSVL.